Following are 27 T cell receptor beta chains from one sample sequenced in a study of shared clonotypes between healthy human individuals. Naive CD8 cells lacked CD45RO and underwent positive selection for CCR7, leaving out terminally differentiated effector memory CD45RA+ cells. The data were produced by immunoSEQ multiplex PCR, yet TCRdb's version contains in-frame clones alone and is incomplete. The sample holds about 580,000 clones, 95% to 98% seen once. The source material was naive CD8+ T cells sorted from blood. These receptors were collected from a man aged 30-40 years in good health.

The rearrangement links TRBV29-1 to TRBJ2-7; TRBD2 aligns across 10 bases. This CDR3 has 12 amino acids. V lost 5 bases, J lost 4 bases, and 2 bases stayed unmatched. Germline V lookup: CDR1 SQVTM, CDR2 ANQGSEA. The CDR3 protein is CSVRGLAYEQYF. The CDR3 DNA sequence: TGCAGCGTTCGGGGACTAGCGTACGAGCAGTACTTC.

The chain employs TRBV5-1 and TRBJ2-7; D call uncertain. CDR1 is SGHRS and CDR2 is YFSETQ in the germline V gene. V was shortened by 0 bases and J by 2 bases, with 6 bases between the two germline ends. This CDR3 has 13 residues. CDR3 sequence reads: CASSLEPTYEQYF. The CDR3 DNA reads TGCGCCAGCAGCTTGGAACCTACCTACGAGCAGTACTTC. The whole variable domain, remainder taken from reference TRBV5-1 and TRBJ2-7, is KAGVTQTPRYLIKTRGQQVTLSCSPISGHRSVSWYQQTPGQGLQFLFEYFSETQRNKGNFPGRFSGRQFSNSRSEMNVSTLELGDSALYLCASSLEPTYEQYFGPGTRLTVT.

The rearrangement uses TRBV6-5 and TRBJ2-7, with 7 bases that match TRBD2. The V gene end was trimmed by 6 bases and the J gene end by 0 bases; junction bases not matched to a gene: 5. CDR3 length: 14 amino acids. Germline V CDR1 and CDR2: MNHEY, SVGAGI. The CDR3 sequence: CASSVAGPSYEQYF. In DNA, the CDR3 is TGTGCCAGCAGCGTAGCGGGTCCCTCCTACGAGCAGTACTTC.

CDR3 nucleotide sequence: TGTGCCAGCAGCTTGAAACTAGCTCTCGAGCAGTACTTC. This gives the protein CASSLKLALEQYF. This chain uses TRBV5-6 with TRBJ2-7; tentative D call: TRBD2 (6 bases). The CDR3 covers 13 residues. Between the trimmed V and J ends, which lost 1 base and 6 bases, there was a span of 11 bases. CDR1 is SGHDT, CDR2 YYEEEE, per germline. Together with reference TRBV5-6 and TRBJ2-7, the CDR3 gives the full variable domain: DAGVTQSPTHLIKTRGQQVTLRCSPKSGHDTVSWYQQALGQGPQFIFQYYEEEERQRGNFPDRFSGHQFPNYSSELNVNALLLGDSALYLCASSLKLALEQYFGPGTRLTVT.

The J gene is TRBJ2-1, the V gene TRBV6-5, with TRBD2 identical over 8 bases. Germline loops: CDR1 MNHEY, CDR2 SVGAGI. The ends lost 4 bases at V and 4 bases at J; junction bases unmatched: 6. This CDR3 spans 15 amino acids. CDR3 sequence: CASSFEREIYNEQFF. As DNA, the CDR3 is TGTGCCAGCAGTTTCGAGCGGGAGATATACAATGAGCAGTTCTTC.

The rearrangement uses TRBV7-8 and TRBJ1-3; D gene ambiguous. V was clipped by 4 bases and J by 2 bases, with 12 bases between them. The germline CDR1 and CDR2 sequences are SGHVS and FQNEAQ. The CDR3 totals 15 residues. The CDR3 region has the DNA TGTGCCAGCAGCTCCGAGGTAGTAACTGGAAACACCATATATTTT. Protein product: CASSSEVVTGNTIYF.

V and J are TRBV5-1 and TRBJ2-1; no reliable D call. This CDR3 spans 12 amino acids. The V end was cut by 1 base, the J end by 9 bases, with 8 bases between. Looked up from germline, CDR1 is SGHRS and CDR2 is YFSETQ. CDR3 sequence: CASSLSSTEQFF. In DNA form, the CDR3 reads TGCGCCAGCAGCTTGTCTTCGACTGAGCAGTTCTTC.

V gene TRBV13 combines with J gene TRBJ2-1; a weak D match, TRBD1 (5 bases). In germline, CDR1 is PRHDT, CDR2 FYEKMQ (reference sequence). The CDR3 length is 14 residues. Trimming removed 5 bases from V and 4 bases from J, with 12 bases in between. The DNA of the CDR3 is TGTGCCAGCAGCCCAGCAGGGCGTTACAATGAGCAGTTCTTC. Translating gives CASSPAGRYNEQFF.

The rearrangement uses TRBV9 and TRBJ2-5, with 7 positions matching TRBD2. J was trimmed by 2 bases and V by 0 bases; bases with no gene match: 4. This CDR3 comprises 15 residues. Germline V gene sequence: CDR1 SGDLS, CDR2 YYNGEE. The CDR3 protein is CASSVEGGLQETQYF. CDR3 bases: TGTGCCAGCAGCGTAGAGGGAGGGCTACAAGAGACCCAGTACTTC.

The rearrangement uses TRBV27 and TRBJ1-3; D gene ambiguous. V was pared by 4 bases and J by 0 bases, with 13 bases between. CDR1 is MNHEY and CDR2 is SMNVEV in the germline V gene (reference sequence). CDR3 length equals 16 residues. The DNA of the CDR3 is TGTGCCAGCAGTTCCGTATCCCATAACTCTGGAAACACCATATATTTT. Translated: CASSSVSHNSGNTIYF.

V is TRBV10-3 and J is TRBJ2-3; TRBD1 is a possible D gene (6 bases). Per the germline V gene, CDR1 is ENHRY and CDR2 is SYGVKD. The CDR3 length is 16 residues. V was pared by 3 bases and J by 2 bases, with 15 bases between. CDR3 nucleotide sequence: TGTGCCATCAGTGACCCGGACAGTTCCAACACAGATACGCAGTATTTT. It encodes CAISDPDSSNTDTQYF.

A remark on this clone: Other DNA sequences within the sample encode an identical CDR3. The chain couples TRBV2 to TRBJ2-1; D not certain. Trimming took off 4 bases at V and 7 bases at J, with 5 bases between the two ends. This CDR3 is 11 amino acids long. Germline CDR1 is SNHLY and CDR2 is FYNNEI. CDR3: CASSGSNEQFF. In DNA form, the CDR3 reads TGTGCCAGCAGTGGATCTAATGAGCAGTTCTTC.

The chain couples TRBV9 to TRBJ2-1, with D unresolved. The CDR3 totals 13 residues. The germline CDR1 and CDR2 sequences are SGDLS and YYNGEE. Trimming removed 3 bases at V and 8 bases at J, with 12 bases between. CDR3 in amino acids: CASSASGRHEQFF. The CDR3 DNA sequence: TGTGCCAGCAGCGCCTCGGGCCGGCATGAGCAGTTCTTC.

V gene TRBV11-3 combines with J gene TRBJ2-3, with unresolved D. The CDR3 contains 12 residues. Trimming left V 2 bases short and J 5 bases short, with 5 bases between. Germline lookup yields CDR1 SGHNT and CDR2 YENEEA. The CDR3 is CASSLPGDTQYF. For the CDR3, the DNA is TGTGCCAGCAGCTTACCGGGAGATACGCAGTATTTT.

The CDR3 spells CAISESGTGVPYEQYF. For the CDR3, the DNA is TGTGCCATCAGTGAGTCAGGGACAGGGGTCCCCTACGAGCAGTACTTC. The chain has TRBV10-3 and TRBJ2-7; 10 bases align to TRBD1. Germline V gene sequence: CDR1 ENHRY, CDR2 SYGVKD. V gave up 0 bases and J gave up 2 bases; unmatched junction bases: 4. CDR3 length equals 16 residues.

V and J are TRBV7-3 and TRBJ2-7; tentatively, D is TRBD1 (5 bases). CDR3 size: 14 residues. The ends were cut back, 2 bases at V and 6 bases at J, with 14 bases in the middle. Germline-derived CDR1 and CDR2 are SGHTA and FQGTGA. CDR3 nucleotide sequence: TGTGCCAGCAGCTTATTGGGGCCTCCGGGCGAGCAGTACTTC. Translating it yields CASSLLGPPGEQYF.

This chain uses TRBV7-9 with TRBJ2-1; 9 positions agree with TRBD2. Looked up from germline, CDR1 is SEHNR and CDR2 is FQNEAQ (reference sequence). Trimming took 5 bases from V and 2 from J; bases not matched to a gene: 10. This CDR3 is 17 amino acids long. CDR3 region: CASSPNPLAGPYNEQFF. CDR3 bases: TGTGCCAGCAGCCCGAACCCTCTAGCGGGACCCTACAATGAGCAGTTCTTC.

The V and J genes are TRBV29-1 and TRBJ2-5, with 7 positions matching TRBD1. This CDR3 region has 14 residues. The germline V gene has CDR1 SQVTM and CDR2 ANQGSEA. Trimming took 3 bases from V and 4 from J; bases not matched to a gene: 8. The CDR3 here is CSVDRQGATETQYF. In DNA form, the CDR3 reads TGCAGCGTTGACCGACAGGGAGCGACAGAGACCCAGTACTTC.

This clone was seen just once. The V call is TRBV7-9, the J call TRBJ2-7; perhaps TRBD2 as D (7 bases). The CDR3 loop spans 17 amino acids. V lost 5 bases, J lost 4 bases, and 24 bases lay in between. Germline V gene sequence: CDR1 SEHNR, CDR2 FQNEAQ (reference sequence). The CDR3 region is CASSPSPGAGDVYEQYF. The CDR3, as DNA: TGTGCCAGCAGCCCCTCCCCAGGGGCGGGAGATGTTTACGAGCAGTACTTC. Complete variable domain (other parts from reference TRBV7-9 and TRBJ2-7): DTGVSQNPRHKITKRGQNVTFRCDPISEHNRLYWYRQTLGQGPEFLTYFQNEAQLEKSRLLSDRFSAERPKGSFSTLEIQRTEQGDSAMYLCASSPSPGAGDVYEQYFGPGTRLTVT.

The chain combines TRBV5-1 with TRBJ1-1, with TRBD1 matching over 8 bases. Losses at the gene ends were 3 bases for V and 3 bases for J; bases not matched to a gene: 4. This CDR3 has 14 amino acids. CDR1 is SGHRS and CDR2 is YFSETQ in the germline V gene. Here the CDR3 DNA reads TGCGCCAGCAGCTCGGACAGGGAGGACACTGAAGCTTTCTTT. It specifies CASSSDREDTEAFF.

CDR3 bases: TGCGCCAGCAGAGGGGAGGGGGACTATGGCTACACCTTC. Translated: CASRGEGDYGYTF. The chain employs TRBV5-1 and TRBJ1-2; D possibly corresponds to TRBD1 (6 bases). This CDR3 is 13 amino acids long. Germline V gene data show CDR1 as SGHRS and CDR2 as YFSETQ. Trimming pared 5 bases from V and 3 bases from J, leaving 11 bases between.

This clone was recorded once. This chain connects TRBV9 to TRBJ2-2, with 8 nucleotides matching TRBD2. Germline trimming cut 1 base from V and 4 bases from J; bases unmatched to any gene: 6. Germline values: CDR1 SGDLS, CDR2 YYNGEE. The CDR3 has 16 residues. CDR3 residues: CASSVLERETTGELFF. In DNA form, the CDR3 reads TGTGCCAGCAGCGTATTGGAGCGGGAGACCACCGGGGAGCTGTTTTTT.

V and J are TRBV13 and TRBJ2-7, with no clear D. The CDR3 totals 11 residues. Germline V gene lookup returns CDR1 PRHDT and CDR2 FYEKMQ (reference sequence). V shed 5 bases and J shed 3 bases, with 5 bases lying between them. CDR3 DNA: TGTGCCAGCAGCATAGACTACGAGCAGTACTTC. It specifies CASSIDYEQYF.

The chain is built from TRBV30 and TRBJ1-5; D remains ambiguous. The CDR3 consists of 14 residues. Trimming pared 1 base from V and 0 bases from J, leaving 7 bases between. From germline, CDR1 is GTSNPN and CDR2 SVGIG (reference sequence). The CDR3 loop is CAWSDLNSNQPQHF. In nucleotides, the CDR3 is TGTGCCTGGAGTGACCTTAATAGCAATCAGCCCCAGCATTTT.

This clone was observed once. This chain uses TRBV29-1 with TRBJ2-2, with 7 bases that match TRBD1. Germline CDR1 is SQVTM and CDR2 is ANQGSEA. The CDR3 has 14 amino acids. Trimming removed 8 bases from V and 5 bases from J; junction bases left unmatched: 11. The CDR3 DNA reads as TGCAGCACCCGGACAGGAAGGGGAACCGGGGAGCTGTTTTTT. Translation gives CSTRTGRGTGELFF.

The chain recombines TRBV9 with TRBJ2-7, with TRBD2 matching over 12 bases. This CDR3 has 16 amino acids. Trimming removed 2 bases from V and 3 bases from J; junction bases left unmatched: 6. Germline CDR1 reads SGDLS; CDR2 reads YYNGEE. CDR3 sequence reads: CASSVLAGGPVYEQYF. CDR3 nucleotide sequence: TGTGCCAGCAGCGTCCTAGCGGGAGGGCCAGTCTACGAGCAGTACTTC.

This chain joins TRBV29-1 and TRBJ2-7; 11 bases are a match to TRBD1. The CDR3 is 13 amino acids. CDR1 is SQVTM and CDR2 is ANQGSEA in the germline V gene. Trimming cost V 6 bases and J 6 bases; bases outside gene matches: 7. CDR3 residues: CSVDGQGASEQYF. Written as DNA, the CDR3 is TGCAGCGTGGACGGACAGGGGGCTTCCGAGCAGTACTTC.